Shown below are 23 T cell receptor beta chains from a single sample sequenced in a study of blood T cells in healthy people across ages. The authors ran a second PCR of 7 to 11 cycles using a sample-barcoded 5' primer and a J-beta primer mix. One entry per CDR3 protein, called by TCRdb with MiXCR from the 5' RACE reads. Here the sample spans about 570,000 distinct CDR3 sequences, 27% being singletons. The specimen sequenced was blood. These receptor sequences come from a woman in her 70s in good health.

This clonotype was found a few times. This sequence joins TRBV4-2 and TRBJ2-4; D gene unclear. V dropped 1 base and J dropped 0 bases, with 7 bases sitting between them. The CDR3 length is 15 residues. Germline lookup yields CDR1 LGHNA and CDR2 YNFKEQ. CDR3 in DNA: TGTGCCAGCAGCCAAGGAGACAAAGCCAAAAACATTCAGTACTTC. It codes for CASSQGDKAKNIQYF.

This sequence joins TRBV14 and TRBJ1-4; D gene unclear. The CDR3 totals 16 residues. The V and J ends lost 5 bases and 0 bases respectively, with 13 bases between them. The germline gives CDR1 SGHDN, CDR2 FVKESK. The CDR3 protein is CASSSWSGSTNEKLFF. The CDR3 DNA follows: TGTGCCAGCAGCTCCTGGTCGGGGTCAACTAATGAAAAACTGTTTTTT.

V gene TRBV7-2 combines with J gene TRBJ1-3; D is unresolved. Germline assignment: CDR1 SGHTA and CDR2 FQGNSA. The CDR3 has 15 residues. Trimming removed 3 bases from V and 0 bases from J, with 9 bases in between. In DNA, the CDR3 is TGTGCCAGCAGCTTCGTAGGGAGCTCTGGAAACACCATATATTTT. Its protein product is CASSFVGSSGNTIYF.

The genes are TRBV7-9 and TRBJ2-3; no reliable D call. Germline V gives CDR1 SEHNR, CDR2 FQNEAQ (reference sequence). V shed 3 bases and J shed 0 bases, with 7 bases lying between them. This CDR3 has 14 amino acids. The CDR3 is CASSFSTSTDTQYF. The DNA for the CDR3 is TGTGCCAGCAGCTTCTCGACTAGCACAGATACGCAGTATTTT.

The CDR3 DNA follows: TGCAGTGCGGGGACAGGGGGCAATCAGCCCCAGCATTTT. This codes for CSAGTGGNQPQHF. This sequence joins TRBV20-1 and TRBJ1-5; 10 nucleotides align to TRBD1. The junction had 1 base not matched to a gene; V was cut back by 6 bases and J by 2 bases. This CDR3 comprises 13 residues. The V gene's germline CDR1 is DFQATT and CDR2 SNEGSKA (reference sequence).

This clonotype was seen only a few times. A read error may produce the germline difference seen at one junction end. The chain is built from TRBV5-1 and TRBJ2-5; D gene uncertain. Germline CDR1 and CDR2: SGHRS and YFSETQ. The CDR3 loop spans 13 amino acids. The CDR3 DNA sequence: TGTGCCAGTAGTCTGGCAGTCCAAGAGACCCAGTACTTC. It encodes CASSLAVQETQYF.

The CDR3: CSASALVGTDTQYF. CDR3 DNA sequence: TGCAGTGCTAGTGCGCTAGTAGGAACAGATACGCAGTATTTT. The V gene is TRBV20-1, the J gene TRBJ2-3; no firm D call. The CDR3 extends over 14 amino acids. V gave up 3 bases and J gave up 3 bases, with 13 bases separating them. Germline assignment: CDR1 DFQATT and CDR2 SNEGSKA (reference sequence).

With respect to this clonotype: Sequence at one end of the junction differs from germline and may be a read error. This rearrangement joins TRBV9 to TRBJ2-7, with 9 bases fitting TRBD1. The CDR3 extends over 15 amino acids. The germline CDR1 and CDR2 sequences are SGDLS and YYNGEE. CDR3 nucleotide sequence: TGTGCCAGCAGCATTGGGACAGGGAGTTTCTACGCGCAGTACTTC. Translated, it gives CASSIGTGSFYAQYF.

V usage is TRBV7-2 and J usage is TRBJ2-7; TRBD2 is a possible D gene (6 bases). From germline, CDR1 is SGHTA and CDR2 FQGNSA. Deletions cut 4 bases from V and 6 bases from J, with 19 bases between. The CDR3 is 15 amino acids. The CDR3 reads CASSSGPGGPLEQYF. CDR3 in DNA: TGTGCCAGCAGCTCAGGCCCCGGGGGACCCCTCGAGCAGTACTTC.

This clonotype has just a few counts. The chain uses TRBV2 and TRBJ1-5; D gene uncertain. CDR3 length: 16 residues. Germline V gene lookup returns CDR1 SNHLY and CDR2 FYNNEI. V lost 3 bases to trimming and J lost 0 bases, with 12 bases between them. The CDR3, as DNA: TGTGCCAGCAGTGAGTGGAGGACCGATAGCAATCAGCCCCAGCATTTT. Translated: CASSEWRTDSNQPQHF.

The chain uses TRBV6-1 and TRBJ2-2; 7 nucleotides line up with TRBD2. Germline CDR1 MNHNS, CDR2 SASEGT. Unmatched junction bases numbered 13, after V lost 7 bases and J lost 5 bases. This CDR3 is 16 amino acids long. For the CDR3, the DNA is TGTGCCAGCACCCTAGGGCTAGCGGTGGGGACCGGGGAGCTGTTTTTT. Protein: CASTLGLAVGTGELFF.

V usage is TRBV20-1 and J usage is TRBJ2-1; possible D gene TRBD1, 5 bases. Germline V CDR1 and CDR2: DFQATT, SNEGSKA (reference sequence). CDR3 length: 13 amino acids. V shed 0 bases and J shed 7 bases, with 10 bases lying between them. The CDR3 DNA is TGCAGTGCTAGAGATGCAGGGTCGAATGAGCAGTTCTTC. Translation gives CSARDAGSNEQFF.

This clonotype was found a few times. The J gene is TRBJ2-7, the V gene TRBV7-2; 8 bases line up with TRBD1. The length of the CDR3 is 19 residues. Germline V gives CDR1 SGHTA, CDR2 FQGNSA. Trimming cost V 0 bases and J 5 bases; bases outside gene matches: 18. The CDR3 DNA is TGTGCCAGCAGCTTAGCGAAGATTGGACAGGGAGAAGTGAGAAACGAGCAGTACTTC. This codes for CASSLAKIGQGEVRNEQYF.

This sequence joins TRBV27 and TRBJ1-1; D is uncertain. This CDR3 has 14 amino acids. Trimming took 6 bases from V and 6 from J, leaving 17 bases between them. In germline, CDR1 is MNHEY, CDR2 SMNVEV (reference sequence). The CDR3 DNA is TGTGCCAGCAGGTTGAACCGCTATTCCCCTGAAGCTTTCTTT. Protein product: CASRLNRYSPEAFF.

This clonotype was counted a few times. V gene TRBV6-5 combines with J gene TRBJ2-1; D possibly corresponds to TRBD2 (5 bases). The ends were cut back, 0 bases at V and 9 bases at J, with 18 bases in the middle. Germline CDR1 reads MNHEY; CDR2 reads SVGAGI. The CDR3 is made up of 16 amino acids. The CDR3 region has the DNA TGTGCCAGCAGTTACTCGAAGACCGCACCTCGGGGTGAGCAGTTCTTC. This gives the protein CASSYSKTAPRGEQFF.

The chain couples TRBV5-1 to TRBJ2-5; 12 positions match TRBD1. The CDR3 sequence is 17 residues long. Losses at the gene ends were 4 bases for V and 2 bases for J; bases not matched to a gene: 9. Germline loops: CDR1 SGHRS, CDR2 YFSETQ. CDR3 sequence: CASSSGDRGHPQETQYF. In nucleotides, the CDR3 is TGCGCCAGCAGCAGTGGGGACAGGGGGCACCCACAAGAGACCCAGTACTTC.

The V call is TRBV18, the J call TRBJ1-2; D is unresolved. This CDR3 contains 14 residues. Germline V CDR1 and CDR2: KGHSH, LQKENI. V lost 4 bases to trimming and J lost 3 bases, with 12 bases between them. The CDR3 loop reads CASSQGSRDYGYTF. DNA of the CDR3: TGTGCCAGCTCACAGGGTTCGAGGGACTATGGCTACACCTTC. Variable domain in full (rest from reference TRBV18 and TRBJ1-2): NAGVMQNPRHLVRRRGQEARLRCSPMKGHSHVYWYRQLPEEGLKFMVYLQKENIIDESGMPKERFSAEFPKEGPSILRIQQVVRGDSAAYFCASSQGSRDYGYTFGSGTRLTVV.

The chain couples TRBV13 to TRBJ2-5; 8 bases agree with TRBD1. V shed 5 bases and J 0 bases; nucleotides not matched to a gene: 8. Per the germline V gene, CDR1 is PRHDT and CDR2 is FYEKMQ (reference sequence). The CDR3 has 16 residues. The CDR3 bases are TGTGCCAGCAGCATACGGACAGGGCCGGACCAAGAGACCCAGTACTTC. It codes for CASSIRTGPDQETQYF.

There are many counts of this clonotype. The chain couples TRBV29-1 to TRBJ2-5, with a possible D match to TRBD1 (5 bases). The V end lost 6 bases, the J end lost 2 bases, and 16 bases lay between the germline ends. The CDR3 sequence is 14 residues long. The V gene's germline CDR1 is SQVTM and CDR2 ANQGSEA. CDR3 in amino acids: CSVGWGGSQETQYF. For the CDR3, the DNA is TGCAGCGTGGGATGGGGCGGCAGTCAAGAGACCCAGTACTTC.

Only a few counts were recorded for this clonotype. This chain links TRBV5-5 with TRBJ2-3; D is ambiguous. This CDR3 has 15 amino acids. Trimming cost V 5 bases and J 6 bases, with 19 bases left between them. Germline V gives CDR1 SGHKS, CDR2 YYEKEE (reference sequence). CDR3 sequence (DNA): TGTGCCAGCAGTCCTTGGGGAACCTTGTCGGATACGCAGTATTTT. Its protein is CASSPWGTLSDTQYF. The complete variable domain, with remaining parts taken from reference TRBV5-5 and TRBJ2-3, reads DAGVTQSPTHLIKTRGQQVTLRCSPISGHKSVSWYQQVLGQGPQFIFQYYEKEERGRGNFPDRFSARQFPNYSSELNVNALLLGDSALYLCASSPWGTLSDTQYFGPGTRLTVL.

The CDR3 region has the DNA TGTGCCAGCACCTACGACTTGACAGGGCCACGGAGACAGCCCCAGCATTTT. Translated, it gives CASTYDLTGPRRQPQHF. J is TRBJ1-5 and V is TRBV7-6, with 7 positions matching TRBD1. J was trimmed by 7 bases and V by 7 bases; bases with no gene match: 19. The germline V gene encodes CDR1 SGHVS and CDR2 FNYEAQ. The CDR3 covers 17 residues.

This clonotype was seen only a few times. The V gene is TRBV11-2, the J gene TRBJ1-2; D remains ambiguous. Looked up from germline, CDR1 is SGHAT and CDR2 is FQNNGV. The CDR3 has 12 amino acids. The V and J ends lost 1 base and 7 bases respectively, with 7 bases between them. The CDR3 coding sequence is TGTGCCAGCAGCTTAGGGGATTCTGGCTACACCTTC. It is translated as CASSLGDSGYTF.

This clonotype was seen a few times. The chain couples TRBV6-2 or TRBV6-3 to TRBJ2-5, with 9 bases lining up with TRBD1. The junction had 13 bases not matched to a gene; V was cut back by 6 bases and J by 11 bases. The CDR3 runs to 14 residues. Germline V lookup: CDR1 MNHEY, CDR2 SVGEGT. CDR3 in DNA: TGTGCCAGCAGGATGGACAGGGGAGGTTGGGAGCAGTACTTC. Its protein product is CASRMDRGGWEQYF.